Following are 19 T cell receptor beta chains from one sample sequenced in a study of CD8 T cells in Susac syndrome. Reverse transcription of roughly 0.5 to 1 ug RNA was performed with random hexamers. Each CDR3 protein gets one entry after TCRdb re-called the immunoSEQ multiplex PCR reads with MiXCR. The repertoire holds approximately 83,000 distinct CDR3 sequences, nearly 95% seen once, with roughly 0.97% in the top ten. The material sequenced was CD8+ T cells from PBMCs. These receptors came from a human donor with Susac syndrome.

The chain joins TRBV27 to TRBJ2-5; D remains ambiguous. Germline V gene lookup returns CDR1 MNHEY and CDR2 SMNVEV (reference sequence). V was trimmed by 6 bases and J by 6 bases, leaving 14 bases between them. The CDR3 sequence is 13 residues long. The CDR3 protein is CASSLGRRKTQYF. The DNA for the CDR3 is TGTGCCAGCAGCTTAGGACGACGGAAGACCCAGTACTTC.

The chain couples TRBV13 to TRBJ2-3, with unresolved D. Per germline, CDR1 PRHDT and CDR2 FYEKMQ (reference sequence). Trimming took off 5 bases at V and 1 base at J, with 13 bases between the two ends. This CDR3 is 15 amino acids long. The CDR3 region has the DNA TGTGCCAGCAGCCTAATGGGTTACGGCACAGATACGCAGTATTTT. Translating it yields CASSLMGYGTDTQYF.

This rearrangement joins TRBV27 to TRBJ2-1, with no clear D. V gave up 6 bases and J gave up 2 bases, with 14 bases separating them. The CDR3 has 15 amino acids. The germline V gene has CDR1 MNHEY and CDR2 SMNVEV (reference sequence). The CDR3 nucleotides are TGTGCCAGCAGCCAGCAGCTGTCACCCTACAATGAGCAGTTCTTC. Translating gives CASSQQLSPYNEQFF.

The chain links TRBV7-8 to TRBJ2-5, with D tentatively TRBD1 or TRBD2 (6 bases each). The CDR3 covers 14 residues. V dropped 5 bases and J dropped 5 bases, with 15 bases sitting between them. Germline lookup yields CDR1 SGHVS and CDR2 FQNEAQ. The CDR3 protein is CASSTSQGMETQYF. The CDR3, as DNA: TGTGCCAGCAGCACTAGCCAGGGGATGGAGACCCAGTACTTC.

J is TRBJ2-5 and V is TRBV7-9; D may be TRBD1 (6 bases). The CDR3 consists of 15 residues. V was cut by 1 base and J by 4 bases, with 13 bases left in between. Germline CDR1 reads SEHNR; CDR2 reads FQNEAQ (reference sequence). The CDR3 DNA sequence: TGTGCCAGCAGCTTAGGGTTCACAGGGACAGAGACCCAGTACTTC. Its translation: CASSLGFTGTETQYF.

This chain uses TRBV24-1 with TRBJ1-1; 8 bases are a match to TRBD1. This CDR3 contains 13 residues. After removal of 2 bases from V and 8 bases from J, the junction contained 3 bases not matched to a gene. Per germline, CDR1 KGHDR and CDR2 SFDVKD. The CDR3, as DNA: TGTGCCACCAGTGATTGGGACAGGAGCGAAGCTTTCTTT. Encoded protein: CATSDWDRSEAFF.

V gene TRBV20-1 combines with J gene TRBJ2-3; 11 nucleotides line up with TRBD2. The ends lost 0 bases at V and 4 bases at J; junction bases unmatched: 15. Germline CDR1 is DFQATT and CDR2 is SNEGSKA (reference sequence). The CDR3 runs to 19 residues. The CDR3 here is CSARDWETSGRGISDTQYF. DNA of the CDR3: TGCAGTGCTAGAGATTGGGAAACTAGCGGGAGAGGGATTTCAGATACGCAGTATTTT.

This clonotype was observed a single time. In DNA, the CDR3 is TGTGCCAGCAGCTGGATGACGGACTCCATATTAGAGACCCAGTACTTC. Protein sequence: CASSWMTDSILETQYF. This chain connects TRBV5-6 to TRBJ2-5; perhaps TRBD2 as D (5 bases). Per germline, CDR1 SGHDT and CDR2 YYEEEE. Trimming shortened V by 3 bases and J by 4 bases, and 19 bases separated the two germline ends. CDR3 length equals 16 residues.

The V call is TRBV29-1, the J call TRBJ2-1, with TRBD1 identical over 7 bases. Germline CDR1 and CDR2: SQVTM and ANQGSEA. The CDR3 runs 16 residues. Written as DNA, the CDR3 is TGCCTCTTTTCCGACCCAGGACAGGCCGCCTACAATGAGCAGTTCTTC. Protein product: CLFSDPGQAAYNEQFF.

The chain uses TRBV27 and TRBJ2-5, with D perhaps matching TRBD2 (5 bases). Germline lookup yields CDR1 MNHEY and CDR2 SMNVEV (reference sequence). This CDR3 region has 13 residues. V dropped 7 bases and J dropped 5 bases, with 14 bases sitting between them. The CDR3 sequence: CASIWSRGETQYF. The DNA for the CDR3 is TGTGCCAGCATCTGGTCCCGAGGGGAGACCCAGTACTTC.

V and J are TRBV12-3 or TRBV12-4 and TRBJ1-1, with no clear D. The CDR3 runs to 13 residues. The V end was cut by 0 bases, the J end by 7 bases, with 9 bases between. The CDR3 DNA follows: TGTGCCAGCAGTTTAGCTGGAGATAATGAAGCTTTCTTT. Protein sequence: CASSLAGDNEAFF.

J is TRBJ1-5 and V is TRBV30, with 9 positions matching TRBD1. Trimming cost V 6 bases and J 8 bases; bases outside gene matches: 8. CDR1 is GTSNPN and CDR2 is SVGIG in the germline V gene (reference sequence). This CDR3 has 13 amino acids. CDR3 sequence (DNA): TGTGCCTGTAGCGGGACAGGGAGGGAGCCCCAGCATTTT. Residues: CACSGTGREPQHF.

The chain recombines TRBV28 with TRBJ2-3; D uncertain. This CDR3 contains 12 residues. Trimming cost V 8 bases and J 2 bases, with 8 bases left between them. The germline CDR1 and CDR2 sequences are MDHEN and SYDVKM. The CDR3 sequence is CASDGNTDTQYF. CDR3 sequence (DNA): TGTGCCAGCGACGGAAACACAGATACGCAGTATTTT.

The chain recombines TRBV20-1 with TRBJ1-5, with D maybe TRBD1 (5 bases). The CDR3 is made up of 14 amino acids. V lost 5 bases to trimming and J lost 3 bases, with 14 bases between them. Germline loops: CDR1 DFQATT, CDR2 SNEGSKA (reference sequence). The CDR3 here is CSAFPGPSNQPQHF. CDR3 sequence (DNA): TGCAGTGCTTTCCCGGGACCGTCCAATCAGCCCCAGCATTTT.

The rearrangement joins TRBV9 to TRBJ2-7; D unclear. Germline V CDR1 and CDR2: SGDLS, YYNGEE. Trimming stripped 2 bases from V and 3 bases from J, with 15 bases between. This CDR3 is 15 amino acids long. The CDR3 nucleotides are TGTGCCAGCAGCGTTCGCCCGTCAGTTGTCTACGAGCAGTACTTC. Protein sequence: CASSVRPSVVYEQYF.

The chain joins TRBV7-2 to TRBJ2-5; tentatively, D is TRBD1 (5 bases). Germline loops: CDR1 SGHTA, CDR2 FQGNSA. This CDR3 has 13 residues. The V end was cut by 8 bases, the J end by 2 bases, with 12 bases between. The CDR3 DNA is TGTGCCAGCCTGACAGCGACACAAGAGACCCAGTACTTC. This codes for CASLTATQETQYF. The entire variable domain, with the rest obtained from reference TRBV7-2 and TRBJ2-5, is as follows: GAGVSQSPSNKVTEKGKDVELRCDPISGHTALYWYRQSLGQGLEFLIYFQGNSAPDKSGLPSDRFSAERTGGSVSTLTIQRTQQEDSAVYLCASLTATQETQYFGPGTRLLVL.

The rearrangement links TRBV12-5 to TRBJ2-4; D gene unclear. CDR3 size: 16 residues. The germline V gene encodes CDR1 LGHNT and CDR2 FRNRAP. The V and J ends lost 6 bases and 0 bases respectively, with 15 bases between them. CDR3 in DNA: TGTGCTAGTGGCCTCGAGGTCCCTCTAGCCAAAAACATTCAGTACTTC. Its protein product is CASGLEVPLAKNIQYF.

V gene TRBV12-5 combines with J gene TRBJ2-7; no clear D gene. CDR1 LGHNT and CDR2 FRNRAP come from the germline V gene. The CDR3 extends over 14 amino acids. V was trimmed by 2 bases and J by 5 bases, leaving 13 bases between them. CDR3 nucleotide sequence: TGTGCTAGTGGTTTGAACATGCAGTGGAACGAGCAGTACTTC. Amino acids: CASGLNMQWNEQYF.

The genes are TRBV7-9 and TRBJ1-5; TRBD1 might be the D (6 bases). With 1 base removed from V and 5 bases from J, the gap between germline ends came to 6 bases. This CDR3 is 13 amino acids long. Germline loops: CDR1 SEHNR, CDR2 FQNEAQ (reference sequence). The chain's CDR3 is CASSLGTDQPQHF. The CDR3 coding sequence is TGTGCCAGCAGCTTAGGGACAGATCAGCCCCAGCATTTT.